This TCR beta chain was sequenced in a study of OX40 agonist ivuxolimab in advanced cancers. Findings and limits, study-wide: Expanded clones were, on average, more numerous among CD8+ T cells than CD4+.

For this clone: Its antigen remains unknown.

The V gene lost 5 bases and the J gene lost 4 bases, with 11 bases spanning the gap. The V gene's germline CDR1 is MNHEY and CDR2 SVGAGI. CDR3 size: 13 residues. The repertoire was sequenced with immunoSEQ multiplex PCR; TCRdb's copy has only in-frame clones and lacks some. This table holds about 71,000 clones, about 81% found once. The sample was CD4+ or CD8+ T cells sorted from blood, taken in a trial of the OX40 agonist ivuxolimab. The chain is built from TRBV6-5 and TRBJ1-1, with a tentative D call TRBD1 (5 bases). The TCR sequence derives from an adult with an advanced solid tumor such as melanoma, head and neck, liver or kidney cancer. The CDR3 coding sequence is TGTGCCAGCAGTCCTCTGGGGGGCACTGAAGCTTTCTTT. This gives the protein CASSPLGGTEAFF.